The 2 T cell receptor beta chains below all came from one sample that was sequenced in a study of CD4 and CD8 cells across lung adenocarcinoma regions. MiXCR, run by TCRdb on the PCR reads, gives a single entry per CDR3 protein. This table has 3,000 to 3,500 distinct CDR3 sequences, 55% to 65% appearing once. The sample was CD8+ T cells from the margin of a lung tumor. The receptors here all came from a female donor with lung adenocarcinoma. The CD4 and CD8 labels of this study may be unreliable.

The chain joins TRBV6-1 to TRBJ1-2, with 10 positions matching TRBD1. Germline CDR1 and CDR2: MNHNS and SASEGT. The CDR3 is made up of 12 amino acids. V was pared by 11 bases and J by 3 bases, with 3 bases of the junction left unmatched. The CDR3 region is CAADRGHYGYTF. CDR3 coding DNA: TGTGCCGCAGACAGGGGGCACTATGGCTACACCTTC.

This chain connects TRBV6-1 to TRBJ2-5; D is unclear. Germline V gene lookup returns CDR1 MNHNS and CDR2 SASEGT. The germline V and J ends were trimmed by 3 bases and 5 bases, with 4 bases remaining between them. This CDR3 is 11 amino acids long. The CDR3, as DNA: TGTGCCAGCAGTGATTGGGAGACCCAGTACTTC. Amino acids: CASSDWETQYF.